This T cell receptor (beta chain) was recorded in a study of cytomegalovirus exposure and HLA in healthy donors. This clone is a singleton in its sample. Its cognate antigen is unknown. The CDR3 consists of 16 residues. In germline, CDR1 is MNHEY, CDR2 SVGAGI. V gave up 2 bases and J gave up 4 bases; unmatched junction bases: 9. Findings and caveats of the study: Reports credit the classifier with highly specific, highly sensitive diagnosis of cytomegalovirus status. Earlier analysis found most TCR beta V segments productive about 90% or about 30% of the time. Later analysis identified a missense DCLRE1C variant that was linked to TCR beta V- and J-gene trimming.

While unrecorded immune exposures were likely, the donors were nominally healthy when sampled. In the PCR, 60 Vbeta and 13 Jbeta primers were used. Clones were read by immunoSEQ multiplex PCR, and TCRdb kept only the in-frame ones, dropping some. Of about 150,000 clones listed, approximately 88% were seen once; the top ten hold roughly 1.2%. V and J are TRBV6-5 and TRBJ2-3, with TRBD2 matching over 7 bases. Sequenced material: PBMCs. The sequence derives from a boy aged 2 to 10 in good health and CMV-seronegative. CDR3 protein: CASSYKAGADPDTQYF. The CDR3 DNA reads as TGTGCCAGCAGTTACAAGGCGGGAGCGGACCCAGATACGCAGTATTTT.